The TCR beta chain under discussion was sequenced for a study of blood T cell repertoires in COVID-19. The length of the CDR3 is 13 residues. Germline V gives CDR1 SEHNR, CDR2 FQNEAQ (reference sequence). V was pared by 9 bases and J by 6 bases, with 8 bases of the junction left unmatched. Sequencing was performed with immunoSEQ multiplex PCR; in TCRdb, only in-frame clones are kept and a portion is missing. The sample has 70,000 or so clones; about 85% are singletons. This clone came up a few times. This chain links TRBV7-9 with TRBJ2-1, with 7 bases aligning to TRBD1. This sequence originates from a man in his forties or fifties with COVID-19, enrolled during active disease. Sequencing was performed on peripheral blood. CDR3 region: CASNTQGSNEQFF. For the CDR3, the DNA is TGTGCCAGTAATACACAGGGGAGCAATGAGCAGTTCTTC. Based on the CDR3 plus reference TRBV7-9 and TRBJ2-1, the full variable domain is DTGVSQNPRHKITKRGQNVTFRCDPISEHNRLYWYRQTLGQGPEFLTYFQNEAQLEKSRLLSDRFSAERPKGSFSTLEIQRTEQGDSAMYLCASNTQGSNEQFFGPGTRLTVL.